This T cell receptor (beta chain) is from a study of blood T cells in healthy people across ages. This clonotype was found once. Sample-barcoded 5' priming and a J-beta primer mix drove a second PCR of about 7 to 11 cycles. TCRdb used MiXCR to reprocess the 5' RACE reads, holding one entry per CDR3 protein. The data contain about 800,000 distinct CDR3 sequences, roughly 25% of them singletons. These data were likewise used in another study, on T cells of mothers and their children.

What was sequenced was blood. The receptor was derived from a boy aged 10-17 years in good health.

The CDR3 DNA reads as TGTGCCAGCAGCTTTTTCGTAGGGGCCTCCTACGAGCAGTACTTC. Its protein product is CASSFFVGASYEQYF. This chain joins TRBV7-2 and TRBJ2-7; TRBD1 is a possible D gene (5 bases). The CDR3 contains 15 residues. Germline CDR1 SGHTA, CDR2 FQGNSA. V shed 3 bases and J shed 0 bases, with 12 bases lying between them. The full variable domain, with the rest looked up from reference TRBV7-2 and TRBJ2-7, is GAGVSQSPSNKVTEKGKDVELRCDPISGHTALYWYRQSLGQGLEFLIYFQGNSAPDKSGLPSDRFSAERTGGSVSTLTIQRTQQEDSAVYLCASSFFVGASYEQYFGPGTRLTVT.